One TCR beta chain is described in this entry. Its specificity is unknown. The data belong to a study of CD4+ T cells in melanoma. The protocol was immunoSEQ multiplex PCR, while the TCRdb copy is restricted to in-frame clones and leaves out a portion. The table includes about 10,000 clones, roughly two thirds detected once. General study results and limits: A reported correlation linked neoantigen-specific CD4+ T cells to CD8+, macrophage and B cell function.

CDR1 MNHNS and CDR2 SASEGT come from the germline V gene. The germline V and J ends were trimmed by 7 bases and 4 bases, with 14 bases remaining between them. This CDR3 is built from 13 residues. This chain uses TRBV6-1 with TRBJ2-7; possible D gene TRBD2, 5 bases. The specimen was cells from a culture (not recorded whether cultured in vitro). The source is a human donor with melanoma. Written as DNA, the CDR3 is TGTGCCAGCACCGAAGGGAGTAGGTACGAGCAGTACTTC. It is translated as CASTEGSRYEQYF.